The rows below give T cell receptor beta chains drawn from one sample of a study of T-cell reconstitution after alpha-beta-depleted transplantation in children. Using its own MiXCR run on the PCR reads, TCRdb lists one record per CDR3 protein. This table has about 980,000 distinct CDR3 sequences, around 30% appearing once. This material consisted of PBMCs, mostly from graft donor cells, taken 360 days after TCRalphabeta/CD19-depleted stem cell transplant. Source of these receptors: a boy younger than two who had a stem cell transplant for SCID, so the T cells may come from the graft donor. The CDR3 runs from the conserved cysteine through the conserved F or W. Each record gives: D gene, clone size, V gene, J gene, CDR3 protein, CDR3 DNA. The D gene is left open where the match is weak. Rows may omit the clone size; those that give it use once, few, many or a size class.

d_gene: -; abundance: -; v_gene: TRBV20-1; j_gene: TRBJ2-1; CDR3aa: CSARSGRAGYEQFF; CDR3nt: TGCAGTGCTAGATCGGGCAGGGCAGGGTATGAGCAGTTCTTC
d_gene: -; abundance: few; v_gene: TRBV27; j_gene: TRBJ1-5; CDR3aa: CASSLSGVEQPQHF; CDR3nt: TGTGCCAGCAGTTTATCAGGGGTCGAGCAGCCCCAGCATTTT
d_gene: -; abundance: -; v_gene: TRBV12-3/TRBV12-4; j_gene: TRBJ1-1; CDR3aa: CASSLSFGRGTNTEAFF; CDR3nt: TGTGCCAGCAGTTTATCGTTTGGCAGGGGCACGAACACTGAAGCTTTCTTT
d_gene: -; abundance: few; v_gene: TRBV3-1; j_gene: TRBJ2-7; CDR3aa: CASSYASYEQYF; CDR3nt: TGTGCCAGCAGCTACGCGTCCTACGAGCAGTACTTC
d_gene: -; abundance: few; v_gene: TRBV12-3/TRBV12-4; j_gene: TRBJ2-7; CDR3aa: CASSFGRPPYEQYF; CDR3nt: TGTGCCAGCAGTTTCGGCAGGCCACCCTACGAGCAGTACTTC
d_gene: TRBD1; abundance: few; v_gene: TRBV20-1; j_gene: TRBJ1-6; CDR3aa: CSASSRDRVSPLHF; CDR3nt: TGCAGTGCTAGTTCACGGGACAGGGTTTCACCCCTCCACTTT
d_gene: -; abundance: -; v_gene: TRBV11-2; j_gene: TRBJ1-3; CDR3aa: CASSLVRARRGNTIYF; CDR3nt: TGTGCCAGCAGCTTAGTCAGGGCGAGAAGAGGAAACACCATATATTTT
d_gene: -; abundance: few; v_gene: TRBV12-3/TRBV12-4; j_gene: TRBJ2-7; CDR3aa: CASSLGRTAAYEQYF; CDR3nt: TGTGCCAGCAGTTTAGGCCGGACTGCTGCCTACGAGCAGTACTTC
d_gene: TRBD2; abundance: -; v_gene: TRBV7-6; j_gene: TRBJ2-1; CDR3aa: CASSPGAGVYNEQFF; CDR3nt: TGTGCCAGCAGCCCCGGAGCGGGGGTCTACAATGAGCAGTTCTTC
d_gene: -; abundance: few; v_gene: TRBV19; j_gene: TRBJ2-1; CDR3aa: CASSGWGSYNEQFF; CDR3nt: TGTGCCAGTAGTGGGTGGGGTTCCTACAATGAGCAGTTCTTC
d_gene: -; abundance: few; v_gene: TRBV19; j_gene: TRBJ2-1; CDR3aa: CASSINPGGLWISYNEQFF; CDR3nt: TGTGCCAGTAGTATAAACCCCGGGGGGCTATGGATATCTTACAATGAGCAGTTCTTC
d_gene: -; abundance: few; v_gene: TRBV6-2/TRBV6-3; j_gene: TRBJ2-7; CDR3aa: CASSYNKPIHEQYF; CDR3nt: TGTGCCAGCAGTTACAACAAACCCATCCACGAGCAGTACTTC
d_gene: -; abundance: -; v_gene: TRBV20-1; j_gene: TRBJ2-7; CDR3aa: CSASPGSHYEQYF; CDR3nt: TGCAGTGCTAGTCCTGGGAGTCACTACGAGCAGTACTTC
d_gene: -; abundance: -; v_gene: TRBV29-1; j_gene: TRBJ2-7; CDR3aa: CSVEDPPLQYF; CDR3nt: TGCAGCGTTGAAGATCCCCCCCTGCAGTACTTC
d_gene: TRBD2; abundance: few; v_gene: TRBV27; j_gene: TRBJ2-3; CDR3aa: CASSPRTSGLIDTQYF; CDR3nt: TGTGCCAGCAGTCCCCGGACTAGCGGGCTTATAGATACGCAGTATTTT
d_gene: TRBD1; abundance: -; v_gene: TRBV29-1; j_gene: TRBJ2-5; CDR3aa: CSPGQGIGRYQETQYF; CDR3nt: TGCAGCCCTGGACAGGGGATAGGTCGATACCAAGAGACCCAGTACTTC
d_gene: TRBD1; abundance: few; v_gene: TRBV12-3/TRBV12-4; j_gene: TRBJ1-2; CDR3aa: CASSAAGTGGYGYTF; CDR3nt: TGTGCCAGCAGTGCCGCCGGGACAGGGGGTTATGGCTACACCTTC
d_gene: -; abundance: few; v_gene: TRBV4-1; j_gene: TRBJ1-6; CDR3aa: CASSQVTWKGYSPLHF; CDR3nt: TGCGCCAGCAGCCAAGTCACCTGGAAGGGCTATTCACCCCTCCACTTT
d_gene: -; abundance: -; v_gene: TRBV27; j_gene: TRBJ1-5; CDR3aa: CASSTNRVGQPQHF; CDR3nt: TGTGCCAGCAGTACCAACAGGGTCGGGCAGCCCCAGCATTTT
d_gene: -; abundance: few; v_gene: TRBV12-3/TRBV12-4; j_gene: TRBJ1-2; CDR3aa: CASSLRHYGYTF; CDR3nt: TGTGCCAGCAGTTTAAGGCACTATGGCTACACCTTC
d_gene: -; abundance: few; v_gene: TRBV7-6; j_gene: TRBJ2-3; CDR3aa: CASSYPDNTDTQYF; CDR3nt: TGTGCCAGCAGCTACCCCGACAACACAGATACGCAGTATTTT
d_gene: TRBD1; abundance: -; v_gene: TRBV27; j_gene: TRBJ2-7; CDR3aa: CASRTSGTGPYEQYF; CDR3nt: TGTGCCAGCAGAACCTCCGGGACAGGGCCCTACGAGCAGTACTTC
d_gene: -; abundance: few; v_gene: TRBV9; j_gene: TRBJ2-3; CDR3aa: CASSSQADTQYF; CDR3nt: TGTGCCAGCAGCTCGCAGGCAGATACGCAGTATTTT
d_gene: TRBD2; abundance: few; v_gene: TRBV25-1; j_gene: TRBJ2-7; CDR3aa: CASSTSTGTTYYEQYF; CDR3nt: TGTGCCAGCAGTACTTCAACCGGGACTACCTACTACGAGCAGTACTTC
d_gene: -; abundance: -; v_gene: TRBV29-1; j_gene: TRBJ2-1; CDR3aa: CSVRQNNEQFF; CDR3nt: TGCAGCGTTCGACAGAACAATGAGCAGTTCTTC
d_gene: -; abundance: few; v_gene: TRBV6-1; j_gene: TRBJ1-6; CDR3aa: CASSMTPYSPLHF; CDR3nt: TGTGCCAGCAGTATGACACCTTATTCACCCCTCCACTTT
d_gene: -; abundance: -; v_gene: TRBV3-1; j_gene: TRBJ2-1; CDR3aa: CASSQGRAYWDEQFF; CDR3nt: TGTGCCAGCAGCCAAGGTAGGGCATACTGGGATGAGCAGTTCTTC
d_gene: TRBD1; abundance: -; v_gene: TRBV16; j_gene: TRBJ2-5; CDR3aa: CASSQLRSGGGETQYF; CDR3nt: TGTGCCAGCAGCCAATTACGATCAGGGGGCGGAGAGACCCAGTACTTC
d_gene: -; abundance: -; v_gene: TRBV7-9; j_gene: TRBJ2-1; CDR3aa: CASKRPGYYNEQFF; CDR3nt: TGTGCCAGCAAGAGACCGGGCTACTACAATGAGCAGTTCTTC
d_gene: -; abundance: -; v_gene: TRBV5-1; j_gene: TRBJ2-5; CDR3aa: CASSLGSKETQYF; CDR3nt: TGCGCCAGCAGCTTGGGGTCGAAAGAGACCCAGTACTTC
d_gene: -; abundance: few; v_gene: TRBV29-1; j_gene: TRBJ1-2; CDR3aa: CSVESDQDLGYTF; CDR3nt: TGCAGCGTTGAATCGGACCAGGACCTTGGCTACACCTTC
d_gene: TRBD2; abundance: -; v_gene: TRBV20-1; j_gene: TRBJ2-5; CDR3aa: CSAMKRGVGETQYF; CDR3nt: TGCAGTGCTATGAAGCGGGGGGTGGGAGAGACCCAGTACTTC
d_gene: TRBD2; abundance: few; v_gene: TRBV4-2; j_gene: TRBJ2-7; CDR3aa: CASSQDVLAGSSYEQYF; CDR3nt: TGTGCCAGCAGCCAAGATGTGCTAGCGGGTTCCTCCTACGAGCAGTACTTC